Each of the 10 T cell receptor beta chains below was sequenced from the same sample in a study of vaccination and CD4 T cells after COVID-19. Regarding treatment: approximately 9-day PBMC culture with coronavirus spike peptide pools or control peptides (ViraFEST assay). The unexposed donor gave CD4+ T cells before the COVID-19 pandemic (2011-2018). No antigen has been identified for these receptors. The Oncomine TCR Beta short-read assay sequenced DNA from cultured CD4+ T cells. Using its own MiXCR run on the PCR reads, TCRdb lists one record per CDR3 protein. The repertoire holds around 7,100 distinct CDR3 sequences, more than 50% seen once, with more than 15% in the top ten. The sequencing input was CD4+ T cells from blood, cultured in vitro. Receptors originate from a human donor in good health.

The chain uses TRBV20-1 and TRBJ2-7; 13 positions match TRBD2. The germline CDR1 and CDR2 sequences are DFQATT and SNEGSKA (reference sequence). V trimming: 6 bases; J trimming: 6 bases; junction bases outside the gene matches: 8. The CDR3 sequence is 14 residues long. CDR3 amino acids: CSAKSGLAGVEQYF. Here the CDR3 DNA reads TGCAGTGCGAAATCCGGACTAGCGGGAGTCGAGCAGTACTTC.

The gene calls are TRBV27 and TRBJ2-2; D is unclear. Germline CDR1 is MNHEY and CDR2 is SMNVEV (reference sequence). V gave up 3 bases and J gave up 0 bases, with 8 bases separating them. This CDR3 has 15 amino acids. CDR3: CASSFWAANTGELFF. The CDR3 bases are TGTGCCAGCAGTTTTTGGGCCGCGAACACCGGGGAGCTGTTTTTT.

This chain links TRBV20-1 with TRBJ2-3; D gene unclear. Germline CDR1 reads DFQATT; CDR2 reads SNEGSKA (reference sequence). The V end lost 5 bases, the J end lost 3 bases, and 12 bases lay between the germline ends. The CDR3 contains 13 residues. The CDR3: CSAHALLTDTQYF. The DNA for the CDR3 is TGCAGTGCTCATGCCTTATTGACAGATACGCAGTATTTT.

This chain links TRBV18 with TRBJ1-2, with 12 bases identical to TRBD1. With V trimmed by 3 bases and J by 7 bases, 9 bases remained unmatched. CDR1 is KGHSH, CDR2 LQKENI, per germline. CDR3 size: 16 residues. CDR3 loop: CASSPLPGQGARGYTF. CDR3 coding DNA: TGTGCCAGCTCACCCCTCCCGGGACAGGGGGCGCGTGGCTACACCTTC.

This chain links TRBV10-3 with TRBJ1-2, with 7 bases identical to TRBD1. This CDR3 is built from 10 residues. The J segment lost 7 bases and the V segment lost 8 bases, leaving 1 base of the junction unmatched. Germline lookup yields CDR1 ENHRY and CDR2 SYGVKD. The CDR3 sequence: CAIGTAGYTF. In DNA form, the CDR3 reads TGTGCCATCGGGACAGCTGGCTACACCTTC.

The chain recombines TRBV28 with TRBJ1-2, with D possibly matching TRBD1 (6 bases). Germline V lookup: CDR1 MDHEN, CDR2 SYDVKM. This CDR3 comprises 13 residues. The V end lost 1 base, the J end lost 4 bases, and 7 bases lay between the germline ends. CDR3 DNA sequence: TGTGCCAGCAGTTTATCGGGGGCCTATGGCTACACCTTC. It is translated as CASSLSGAYGYTF.

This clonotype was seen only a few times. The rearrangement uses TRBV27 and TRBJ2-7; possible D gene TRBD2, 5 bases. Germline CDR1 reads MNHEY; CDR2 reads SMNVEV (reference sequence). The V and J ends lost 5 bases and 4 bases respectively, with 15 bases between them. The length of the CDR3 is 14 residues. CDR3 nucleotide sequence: TGTGCCAGCAGTCCCTCGAAGAGGGTTTACGAGCAGTACTTC. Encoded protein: CASSPSKRVYEQYF.

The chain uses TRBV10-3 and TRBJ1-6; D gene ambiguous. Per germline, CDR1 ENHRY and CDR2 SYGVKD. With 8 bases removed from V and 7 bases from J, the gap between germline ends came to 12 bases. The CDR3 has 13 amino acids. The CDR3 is CAIRGVINSPLHF. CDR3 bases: TGTGCCATCCGTGGGGTTATCAATTCACCCCTCCACTTT.

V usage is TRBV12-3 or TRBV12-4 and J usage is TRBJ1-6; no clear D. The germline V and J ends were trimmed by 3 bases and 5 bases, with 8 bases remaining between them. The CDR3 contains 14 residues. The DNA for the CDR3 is TGTGCCAGCAGTTTGGCACAGAATAATTCACCCCTCCACTTT. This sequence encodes CASSLAQNNSPLHF.

CDR3 DNA sequence: TGTGCCAGCAGCTTACTACAGGGCTCTACTGAAGCTTTCTTT. This sequence encodes CASSLLQGSTEAFF. V gene TRBV7-2 combines with J gene TRBJ1-1; D might be TRBD1 (6 bases). The CDR3 is 14 residues long. Germline CDR1 and CDR2: SGHTA and FQGNSA. Trimming took 2 bases from V and 5 from J, leaving 12 bases between them. Filled out from reference TRBV7-2 and TRBJ1-1, the complete variable domain reads GAGVSQSPSNKVTEKGKDVELRCDPISGHTALYWYRQSLGQGLEFLIYFQGNSAPDKSGLPSDRFSAERTGGSVSTLTIQRTQQEDSAVYLCASSLLQGSTEAFFGQGTRLTVV.